Sequencing of this T cell receptor (beta chain) was carried out in a study of early stage breast cancer tumors. Study as a whole: ER+/PR+/HER2- status applied to about 70% of the 16 invasive breast tumors. The ER+/PR+/HER2- tumors included seven or eight ductal and a handful of lobular carcinomas. General study results and limits: Compared with adjacent normal breast, tumors showed roughly 2.5-fold denser, more clonal T cells.

Regarding this clone: Its antigen remains unknown.

The V gene end was trimmed by 0 bases and the J gene end by 7 bases; junction bases not matched to a gene: 9. Germline V gene sequence: CDR1 SGDLS, CDR2 YYNGEE. The length of the CDR3 is 16 residues. Blood replicates held 0.5 ug DNA, tumor or normal breast about 1.5 ug, two each. Some clones are missing from TCRdb's copy, which holds only in-frame ones; the method was immunoSEQ multiplex PCR. The sample has roughly 30,000 clones, over 70% seen once. The chain uses TRBV9 and TRBJ2-2, with 7 bases matching TRBD1. What was sequenced was breast tumor tissue. The sequence was collected from a person younger than 45 with breast cancer. CDR3 protein: CASSVVGRGQIGELFF. The CDR3 nucleotides are TGTGCCAGCAGCGTAGTGGGTAGGGGGCAGATCGGGGAGCTGTTTTTT.